The next 18 T cell receptor beta chains were all read from a single sample in a study of CD8 T cells in ankylosing spondylitis (dated by TCRdb to about 2017). Receptor amplification or capture employed 5' RACE. Sequencing was performed on an Illumina MiSeq. The raw public reads went through TCRdb reprocessing: fastp at Q25, MiXCR clone calling, in-frame beta chains kept. Rows with one shared CDR3 protein collapse into an entry with the most common genes and DNA. This sample lists approximately 16,000 distinct CDR3 sequences; 8% to 10% were detected once. Together, the top ten hold approximately 38% of the sample. Sequencing used blood. These receptors all come from a male donor with ankylosing spondylitis or in good health (not recorded which).

This clonotype was recorded many times. This sequence joins TRBV6-5 and TRBJ2-2; D might be TRBD1 (5 bases). The germline V gene has CDR1 MNHEY and CDR2 SVGAGI. This CDR3 has 14 amino acids. V was cut by 3 bases and J by 1 base, with 6 bases left in between. The CDR3 region is CASSYRGNTGELFF. CDR3 in DNA: TGTGCCAGCAGTTATAGGGGGAACACCGGGGAGCTGTTTTTT.

At least ten counts were recorded for this clonotype. The rearrangement links TRBV7-7 to TRBJ2-5; the D gene is possibly TRBD2 (6 bases). Trimming removed 6 bases from V and 7 bases from J, with 18 bases in between. The CDR3 runs 14 residues. Germline values: CDR1 SSHAT, CDR2 FNYEAQ (reference sequence). CDR3 DNA sequence: TGTGCCAGCAGTCCGGAGGGAATAGCTGTGACCCAGTACTTC. Translated, it gives CASSPEGIAVTQYF.

This clonotype has just a few counts. This chain links TRBV28 with TRBJ2-7, with 7 bases matching TRBD1. Germline CDR1 is MDHEN and CDR2 is SYDVKM. With V trimmed by 5 bases and J by 3 bases, 4 bases remained unmatched. The CDR3 spans 13 residues. This CDR3 reads CASSPDRDYEQYV. Here the CDR3 DNA reads TGTGCCAGCAGTCCTGACAGGGACTACGAGCAGTACGTC.

The sample holds a few counts of this clonotype. The chain recombines TRBV20-1 with TRBJ2-3; 7 nucleotides line up with TRBD2. The J segment lost 3 bases and the V segment lost 3 bases, leaving 3 bases of the junction unmatched. Per germline, CDR1 DFQATT and CDR2 SNEGSKA (reference sequence). The CDR3 runs 13 residues. The CDR3 sequence is CSARYGGTDTQYF. For the CDR3, the DNA is TGCAGTGCTAGGTACGGGGGGACAGATACGCAGTATTTT.

The rearrangement uses TRBV7-9 and TRBJ1-1; D not certain. Trimming took off 5 bases at V and 1 base at J, with 11 bases between the two ends. Looked up from germline, CDR1 is SEHNR and CDR2 is FQNEAQ (reference sequence). The CDR3 has 14 amino acids. CDR3 in amino acids: CASSPRGRNTEAFF. The CDR3 nucleotides are TGTGCCAGCAGCCCACGCGGGAGGAACACTGAAGCTTTCTTT.

There are a few counts of this clonotype. This rearrangement joins TRBV7-2 to TRBJ2-1; the D gene is possibly TRBD1 (5 bases). V lost 5 bases to trimming and J lost 7 bases, with 12 bases between them. Germline V gene data show CDR1 as SGHTA and CDR2 as FQGNSA. This CDR3 has 13 residues. CDR3 sequence: CASSHARGNEQFF. The CDR3 nucleotides are TGTGCCAGCAGCCACGCTAGGGGAAATGAGCAGTTCTTC.

The chain joins TRBV6-6 to TRBJ2-7; D not resolved. V lost 0 bases and J lost 6, with 9 bases in between. The CDR3 has 13 amino acids. The germline V gene encodes CDR1 MNHNY and CDR2 SVGAGI (reference sequence). Here the CDR3 reads CASSYSTDREQYV. The CDR3 nucleotides are TGTGCCAGCAGTTACTCGACGGACCGCGAGCAGTACGTC.

This clonotype was counted only a few times. The chain combines TRBV6-5 with TRBJ2-5; D not resolved. Trimming took 0 bases from V and 5 from J, leaving 4 bases between them. CDR3 length equals 12 residues. Germline V lookup: CDR1 MNHEY, CDR2 SVGAGI. The CDR3 loop is CASSYSRETQYF. CDR3 nucleotide sequence: TGTGCCAGCAGTTACTCGAGGGAGACCCAGTACTTC.

This clonotype was detected ten times or more. This sequence joins TRBV28 and TRBJ1-5, with D uncertain. V lost 3 bases and J 0 bases, leaving 9 bases between the germline ends. Germline V CDR1 and CDR2: MDHEN, SYDVKM. The CDR3 is made up of 15 amino acids. The CDR3 is CASSFNLNSNQPQHF. The CDR3 region has the DNA TGTGCCAGCAGTTTCAATCTGAATAGCAATCAGCCCCAGCATTTT.

In its sample, this clonotype was seen a few times. The gene calls are TRBV5-8 and TRBJ2-3; D may be TRBD1 (6 bases). The V and J ends lost 1 base and 2 bases respectively, with 11 bases between them. Per germline, CDR1 SGHTS and CDR2 YDEGEE. The CDR3 has 15 amino acids. DNA for the CDR3: TGTGCCAGCAGCTTGTACCGGACAGACACAGATACGCAGTATTTT. This codes for CASSLYRTDTDTQYF.

This clonotype appeared a few times. The CDR3 spells CASSHGYDSTDTQYF. In DNA form, the CDR3 reads TGTGCCAGCAGCCACGGATACGATAGCACAGATACGCAGTATTTT. J is TRBJ2-3 and V is TRBV7-9, with no clear D. This CDR3 contains 15 residues. Germline loops: CDR1 SEHNR, CDR2 FQNEAQ (reference sequence). With 5 bases removed from V and 0 bases from J, the gap between germline ends came to 12 bases.

This clonotype showed up many times. The chain carries TRBV7-2 and TRBJ2-3; D not resolved. The CDR3 has 13 residues. The germline CDR1 and CDR2 sequences are SGHTA and FQGNSA. V was cut by 4 bases and J by 6 bases, with 11 bases left in between. The CDR3 here is CASSSEARDTQYF. For the CDR3, the DNA is TGTGCCAGCAGCTCCGAGGCGAGGGATACGCAGTATTTT. Filled out from reference TRBV7-2 and TRBJ2-3, the complete variable domain reads GAGVSQSPSNKVTEKGKDVELRCDPISGHTALYWYRQSLGQGLEFLIYFQGNSAPDKSGLPSDRFSAERTGGSVSTLTIQRTQQEDSAVYLCASSSEARDTQYFGPGTRLTVL.

This clonotype has more than one count but fewer than ten. The V call is TRBV20-1, the J call TRBJ2-7, with D possibly TRBD2 on 7 matching bases. V lost 4 bases and J 0 bases, leaving 16 bases between the germline ends. CDR1 is DFQATT, CDR2 SNEGSKA, per germline (reference sequence). The CDR3 extends over 15 amino acids. CDR3 DNA: TGCAGTGCTAACGATCTAGCGGACAGCTCCTACGAGCAGTACTTC. Residues: CSANDLADSSYEQYF.

This clonotype showed up many times. The V and J genes are TRBV5-1 and TRBJ2-2; no firm D call. The CDR3 has 15 residues. V lost 1 base to trimming and J lost 1 base, with 8 bases between them. The V gene's germline CDR1 is SGHRS and CDR2 YFSETQ. CDR3 protein: CASSLMGMNTGELFF. CDR3 DNA: TGCGCCAGCAGCTTGATGGGAATGAACACCGGGGAGCTGTTTTTT. The entire variable domain, with the rest obtained from reference TRBV5-1 and TRBJ2-2, is as follows: KAGVTQTPRYLIKTRGQQVTLSCSPISGHRSVSWYQQTPGQGLQFLFEYFSETQRNKGNFPGRFSGRQFSNSRSEMNVSTLELGDSALYLCASSLMGMNTGELFFGEGSRLTVL.

The chain couples TRBV20-1 to TRBJ2-2; 9 bases map to TRBD2. V was pared by 4 bases and J by 1 base, with 1 base of the junction left unmatched. The germline gives CDR1 DFQATT, CDR2 SNEGSKA (reference sequence). The CDR3 is 14 amino acids. CDR3 sequence reads: CSATAGGNTGELFF. Written as DNA, the CDR3 is TGCAGTGCTACAGCGGGGGGGAACACCGGGGAGCTGTTTTTT.

This clonotype occurred many times. The CDR3 bases are TGTGCCAGCAGCCCTACGGGACATAGCTCCTACGAGCAGTACTTC. Its protein product is CASSPTGHSSYEQYF. This sequence joins TRBV7-2 and TRBJ2-7; D may be TRBD1 (6 bases). The CDR3 covers 15 residues. Trimming took off 5 bases at V and 0 bases at J, with 14 bases between the two ends. Germline values: CDR1 SGHTA, CDR2 FQGNSA.

In this sample, this clonotype turned up a few times. V and J are TRBV4-2 and TRBJ2-7; D might be TRBD2 (6 bases). V lost 1 base to trimming and J lost 3 bases, with 10 bases between them. Per the germline V gene, CDR1 is LGHNA and CDR2 is YNFKEQ. The CDR3 extends over 14 amino acids. The CDR3 nucleotides read TGTGCCAGCAGCCAAGCTGGGGGGATCTACGAGCAGTACTTC. This translates into CASSQAGGIYEQYF.

The chain combines TRBV10-3 with TRBJ1-1; TRBD1 matches 8 bases. The CDR3 is made up of 13 amino acids. V dropped 0 bases and J dropped 6; count of bases not matched to a gene: 0. Germline-derived CDR1 and CDR2 are ENHRY and SYGVKD. CDR3 in amino acids: CAISESTGAEAFF. CDR3 nucleotide sequence: TGTGCCATCAGTGAGTCGACAGGGGCTGAAGCTTTCTTT.